A selection of T cell receptor beta chains follows, all from one sample in a study of T cell repertoires in cytomegalovirus infection. Via MiXCR, TCRdb re-called the reads, giving one row per CDR3 protein. Of over 200,000 distinct CDR3 sequences in the sample, roughly an eighth were seen once. The sequencing input was PBMCs. These receptors were taken from a human donor in good health (CMV status not recorded). Some clones in this sample may be carry-over from other donors' samples. The CDR3 runs from the conserved cysteine through the conserved F or W. D genes are given only for firm matches. The size field is filled for only some rows; it gives once, few, many or a size class.

.	14	TRBV5-1	TRBD1	TRBJ1-4	CASSRDSFNEKLFF	TGCGCCAGCAGCCGGGACAGTTTTAATGAAAAACTGTTTTTT
few	12	TRBV20-1	.	TRBJ1-2	CSASPNRVGYTF	TGCAGTGCAAGCCCGAATAGGGTTGGCTACACCTTC
many	16	TRBV7-9	TRBD1	TRBJ1-1	CASSLVNGQGYTEAFF	TGTGCCAGCAGCTTAGTGAACGGACAGGGGTACACTGAAGCTTTCTTT
many	15	TRBV28	TRBD2	TRBJ2-3	CASSQNAGGRDTQYF	TGTGCCAGCAGCCAAAACGCGGGAGGAAGGGATACGCAGTATTTT
many	15	TRBV7-2	TRBD2	TRBJ2-1	CASSLPALAGGRQFF	TGTGCCAGCAGTCTGCCGGCCCTAGCGGGAGGTAGGCAGTTCTTC
few	13	TRBV20-1	.	TRBJ2-5	CSATRLGQETQYF	TGCAGTGCCACGAGACTCGGCCAAGAGACCCAGTACTTC
many	15	TRBV2	.	TRBJ1-1	CASSEAEASRTEAFF	TGTGCCAGCAGTGAAGCGGAAGCTAGTAGGACTGAAGCTTTCTTT
many	14	TRBV7-2	.	TRBJ2-5	CASSLNTGLETQYF	TGTGCCAGCAGCTTAAACACGGGTTTGGAGACCCAGTACTTC
.	15	TRBV7-9	.	TRBJ1-2	CASSLDSMGNYGYTF	TGTGCCAGCAGCTTGGACTCGATGGGGAACTATGGCTACACCTTC
few	13	TRBV9	.	TRBJ2-7	CASSRTGRGEQYF	TGTGCCAGCAGCAGGACAGGGAGGGGCGAGCAGTACTTC
medium-sized	13	TRBV7-2	.	TRBJ1-1	CASSPNTDTEAFF	TGTGCCAGCAGCCCGAACACGGACACTGAAGCTTTCTTT
.	15	TRBV28	TRBD2	TRBJ2-2	CASTRTSGNTGELFF	TGTGCCAGCACAAGGACTAGCGGAAACACCGGGGAGCTGTTTTTT
many	16	TRBV7-2	.	TRBJ2-5	CASSLAHGGGQETQYF	TGTGCCAGCAGCTTAGCGCACGGAGGGGGCCAAGAGACCCAGTACTTC
many	19	TRBV4-2	TRBD2	TRBJ2-1	CASSQEGSRSGRAYNEQFF	TGTGCCAGCAGCCAAGAGGGGAGTAGGAGCGGGAGGGCCTACAATGAGCAGTTCTTC
once	14	TRBV28	.	TRBJ2-7	CASSSWRRGGEQYF	TGTGCCAGCAGCAGTTGGAGGCGGGGAGGCGAGCAGTACTTC
few	15	TRBV28	TRBD2	TRBJ2-1	CASSTPGLATNEQFF	TGTGCCAGCAGTACTCCGGGACTAGCGACAAATGAGCAGTTCTTC
many	16	TRBV7-2	.	TRBJ2-2	CASSLETGRSTGELFF	TGTGCCAGCAGCTTAGAAACAGGCAGGTCGACCGGGGAGCTGTTTTTT